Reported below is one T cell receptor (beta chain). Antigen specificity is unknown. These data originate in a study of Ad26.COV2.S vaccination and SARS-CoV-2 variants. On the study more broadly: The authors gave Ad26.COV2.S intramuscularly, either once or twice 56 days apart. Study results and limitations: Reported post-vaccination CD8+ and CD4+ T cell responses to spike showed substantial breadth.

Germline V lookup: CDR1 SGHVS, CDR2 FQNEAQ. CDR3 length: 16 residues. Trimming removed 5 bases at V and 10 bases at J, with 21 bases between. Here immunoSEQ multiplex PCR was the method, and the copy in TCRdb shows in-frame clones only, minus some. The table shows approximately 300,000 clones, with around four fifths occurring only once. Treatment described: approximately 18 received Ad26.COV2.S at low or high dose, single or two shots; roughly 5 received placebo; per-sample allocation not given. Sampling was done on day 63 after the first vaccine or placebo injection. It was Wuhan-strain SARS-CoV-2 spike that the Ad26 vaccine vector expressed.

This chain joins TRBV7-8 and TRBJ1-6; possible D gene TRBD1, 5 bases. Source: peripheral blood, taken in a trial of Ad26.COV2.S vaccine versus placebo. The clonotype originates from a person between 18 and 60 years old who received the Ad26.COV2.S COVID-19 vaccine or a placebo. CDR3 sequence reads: CASSPTSVGGISPLHF. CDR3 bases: TGTGCCAGCAGCCCTACTTCCGTGGGGGGTATCTCACCCCTCCACTTT.